These 30 T cell receptor beta chains were sequenced from one sample in a study of blood T cell repertoires in COVID-19. Sequencing was performed with immunoSEQ multiplex PCR; in TCRdb, only in-frame clones are kept and a portion is missing. This table holds just over 650,000 clones, just under 90% found once. The sequencing sample was made of peripheral blood. These receptors originate from a young woman with acute or convalescent COVID-19.

CDR3 residues: CASSLRQGANSPLHF. CDR3 sequence (DNA): TGTGCCAGCAGCCTTCGACAGGGGGCGAATTCACCCCTCCACTTT. This chain uses TRBV6-2 or TRBV6-3 with TRBJ1-6; 10 bases align to TRBD1. Per germline, CDR1 MNHEY and CDR2 SVGEGT. The CDR3 is 15 residues long. V gave up 6 bases and J gave up 7 bases; unmatched junction bases: 6.

There are a few counts of this clone. The chain links TRBV7-9 to TRBJ2-5, with 8 nucleotides matching TRBD1. J gave up 5 bases and V 7 bases, and 3 bases lay outside the gene matches. Looked up from germline, CDR1 is SEHNR and CDR2 is FQNEAQ (reference sequence). The CDR3 length is 12 residues. The CDR3 bases are TGTGCCAGCACAGGGGGCCGGGAGACCCAGTACTTC. Translated, it gives CASTGGRETQYF.

The chain joins TRBV7-3 to TRBJ1-6, with a weak D call TRBD1 (6 bases). The CDR3 extends over 15 amino acids. With 3 bases removed from V and 6 bases from J, the gap between germline ends came to 12 bases. CDR1 and CDR2 (germline): SGHTA, FQGTGA. The CDR3 nucleotides are TGTGCCAGCAGCTTCGGGGGGGCGAGTAATTCACCCCTCCACTTT. Protein sequence: CASSFGGASNSPLHF.

This chain uses TRBV6-2 or TRBV6-3 with TRBJ2-7; tentative D call: TRBD1 (5 bases). V shed 2 bases and J shed 3 bases, with 11 bases lying between them. The CDR3 runs 14 residues. Per germline, CDR1 MNHEY and CDR2 SVGEGT. CDR3 region: CASSYPGQDYEQYF. In DNA, the CDR3 is TGTGCCAGCAGTTACCCCGGACAAGACTACGAGCAGTACTTC.

This clone was recorded a few times. This chain connects TRBV5-6 to TRBJ1-5; 7 positions match TRBD1. The CDR3 runs to 14 residues. The V gene's germline CDR1 is SGHDT and CDR2 YYEEEE. V was pared by 2 bases and J by 3 bases, with 2 bases of the junction left unmatched. The CDR3 loop is CASSLGTANQPQHF. DNA for the CDR3: TGTGCCAGCAGCTTAGGGACAGCCAATCAGCCCCAGCATTTT.

The chain couples TRBV6-6 to TRBJ1-2; D gene ambiguous. The CDR3 has 14 amino acids. Germline V gene lookup returns CDR1 MNHNY and CDR2 SVGAGI (reference sequence). Trimming took 5 bases from V and 4 from J, leaving 14 bases between them. As DNA, the CDR3 is TGTGCCAGCAGTACCGGCAGTCCGGGCTATGGCTACACCTTC. Amino acid sequence: CASSTGSPGYGYTF.

In this sample, this clone turned up a few times. The chain has TRBV19 and TRBJ1-1, with D possibly matching TRBD1 (5 bases). The CDR3 is 13 residues long. The germline V gene encodes CDR1 LNHDA and CDR2 SQIVND (reference sequence). V was shortened by 5 bases and J by 5 bases, with 12 bases between the two germline ends. Here the CDR3 reads CASSQGGRTEAFF. In DNA, the CDR3 is TGTGCCAGTAGTCAGGGTGGGAGGACTGAAGCTTTCTTT.

The V call is TRBV28, the J call TRBJ1-3; a possible D gene is TRBD1 (5 bases). Per the germline V gene, CDR1 is MDHEN and CDR2 is SYDVKM. This CDR3 region has 15 residues. The V end lost 3 bases, the J end lost 2 bases, and 11 bases lay between the germline ends. CDR3 residues: CASSFKGIPGNTIYF. CDR3 coding DNA: TGTGCCAGCAGTTTTAAGGGGATCCCTGGAAACACCATATATTTT. The variable domain in full, completed from reference TRBV28 and TRBJ1-3, reads DVKVTQSSRYLVKRTGEKVFLECVQDMDHENMFWYRQDPGLGLRLIYFSYDVKMKEKGDIPEGYSVSREKKERFSLILESASTNQTSMYLCASSFKGIPGNTIYFGEGSWLTVV.

This rearrangement joins TRBV6-5 to TRBJ2-3; a possible D gene is TRBD1 (6 bases). The germline V and J ends were trimmed by 4 bases and 4 bases, with 9 bases remaining between them. This CDR3 is built from 13 residues. Germline-derived CDR1 and CDR2 are MNHEY and SVGAGI. The CDR3 DNA reads TGTGCCAGCAGTTCCTGGACAGCAGATACGCAGTATTTT. Protein: CASSSWTADTQYF.

Turning to this clone: At one end, the junction sequence differs from germline, possibly due to a read error. This chain joins TRBV10-3 and TRBJ2-7, with 7 bases matching TRBD2. Germline CDR1 reads ENHRY; CDR2 reads SYGVKD. The CDR3 consists of 11 residues. The CDR3 DNA is TGTGCCATCAGTGCGGGGAGGGACTTCATCTTC. Translation gives CAISAGRDFIF.

This clone showed up just once. This chain links TRBV5-1 with TRBJ2-2; D is unclear. V was cut by 6 bases and J by 4 bases, with 10 bases left in between. The CDR3 runs to 13 residues. The germline CDR1 and CDR2 sequences are SGHRS and YFSETQ. CDR3 amino acids: CASTDSATGELFF. In DNA, the CDR3 is TGCGCCAGCACTGACTCCGCCACCGGGGAGCTGTTTTTT.

V gene TRBV11-2 combines with J gene TRBJ2-7, with TRBD1 matching 10 bases. Trimming at V came to 5 bases and at J to 3 bases, leaving 7 bases not matched to a gene. This CDR3 region has 15 residues. The germline CDR1 and CDR2 sequences are SGHAT and FQNNGV. CDR3 in DNA: TGTGCCAGCAGCCGAGGGACAGGGGATTTCTACGAGCAGTACTTC. Encoded protein: CASSRGTGDFYEQYF.

The rearrangement links TRBV15 to TRBJ1-2; D is ambiguous. The V and J ends lost 0 bases and 1 base respectively, with 15 bases between them. Germline CDR1 and CDR2: LNHNV and YYDKDF (reference sequence). The CDR3 has 17 amino acids. CDR3 bases: TGTGCCACCAGCAGAGATCGTGGAGGGCCCCTTAACTATGGCTACACCTTC. The encoded protein is CATSRDRGGPLNYGYTF. Using reference TRBV15 and TRBJ1-2 for the parts outside the CDR3, the full variable domain is DAMVIQNPRYQVTQFGKPVTLSCSQTLNHNVMYWYQQKSSQAPKLLFHYYDKDFNNEADTPDNFQSRRPNTSFCFLDIRSPGLGDTAMYLCATSRDRGGPLNYGYTFGSGTRLTVV.

The rearrangement links TRBV27 to TRBJ1-2; possible D gene TRBD1, 5 bases. The CDR3 sequence is 15 residues long. Trimming removed 2 bases from V and 4 bases from J, with 14 bases in between. The germline gives CDR1 MNHEY, CDR2 SMNVEV (reference sequence). In nucleotides, the CDR3 is TGTGCCAGCAGTTTAGGGGGGGGGTCACCCTATGGCTACACCTTC. Translating gives CASSLGGGSPYGYTF.

The chain couples TRBV19 to TRBJ1-2; D might be TRBD1 (6 bases). Between the trimmed V and J ends, which lost 3 bases and 5 bases, there was a span of 19 bases. This CDR3 has 16 amino acids. Germline CDR1 is LNHDA and CDR2 is SQIVND (reference sequence). The CDR3 sequence is CASSIPNRALRYGYTF. The CDR3 nucleotides read TGTGCCAGTAGTATCCCCAACAGGGCTCTACGTTATGGCTACACCTTC.

This clone appeared a single time. The CDR3, as DNA: TGTGCCAGCAGCTTAGCTGCAGGGGGTTCTGGCTACGAGCAGTACTTC. Its translation is CASSLAAGGSGYEQYF. The V gene is TRBV7-8, the J gene TRBJ2-7; 7 bases align to TRBD1. From germline, CDR1 is SGHVS and CDR2 FQNEAQ. J was trimmed by 3 bases and V by 0 bases; bases with no gene match: 8. The CDR3 covers 16 residues.

This chain links TRBV7-6 with TRBJ1-2; tentatively, D is TRBD1 (6 bases). Trimming left V 1 base short and J 3 bases short, with 18 bases between. The CDR3 has 17 residues. Germline V gives CDR1 SGHVS, CDR2 FNYEAQ. CDR3 region: CASSLEAGATLDYGYTF. The CDR3 DNA sequence: TGTGCCAGCAGCTTAGAGGCAGGGGCTACCCTTGACTATGGCTACACCTTC.

The chain joins TRBV15 to TRBJ1-3; D gene uncertain. CDR3 length: 18 residues. V lost 3 bases, J lost 0 bases, and 18 bases lay in between. Germline V CDR1 and CDR2: LNHNV, YYDKDF (reference sequence). The CDR3 loop is CATSRPQALSYSGNTIYF. CDR3 nucleotides: TGTGCCACCAGCAGGCCGCAGGCTCTTAGTTACTCTGGAAACACCATATATTTT.

The J gene is TRBJ1-2, the V gene TRBV9; no definite D call. The V end lost 4 bases, the J end lost 5 bases, and 6 bases lay between the germline ends. This CDR3 spans 11 amino acids. Germline V gene data show CDR1 as SGDLS and CDR2 as YYNGEE. The CDR3 is CASSSPYGYTF. In DNA, the CDR3 is TGTGCCAGCAGCTCTCCTTATGGCTACACCTTC.

This clone occurred once. This chain uses TRBV7-6 with TRBJ1-6; TRBD1 is a possible D gene (5 bases). CDR1 and CDR2 (germline): SGHVS, FNYEAQ. V gave up 5 bases and J gave up 6 bases, with 14 bases separating them. The CDR3 has 15 residues. CDR3 sequence reads: CASSVRAQGNSPLHF. The CDR3 coding sequence is TGTGCCAGCAGCGTCAGGGCTCAGGGTAATTCACCCCTCCACTTT.

The gene calls are TRBV19 and TRBJ1-1, with TRBD1 matching over 9 bases. The CDR3 length is 15 residues. Germline CDR1 reads LNHDA; CDR2 reads SQIVND (reference sequence). The ends lost 4 bases at V and 1 base at J; junction bases unmatched: 4. The CDR3 is CASSNNRGRNTEAFF. CDR3 nucleotides: TGTGCCAGTAGTAACAACAGGGGGCGGAACACTGAAGCTTTCTTT.

The chain employs TRBV9 and TRBJ1-1; no clear D gene. This CDR3 region has 15 residues. In germline, CDR1 is SGDLS, CDR2 YYNGEE. Trimming shortened V by 2 bases and J by 1 base, and 12 bases separated the two germline ends. The CDR3 DNA follows: TGTGCCAGCAGCGTTTCCCTGGCCCCGAACACTGAAGCTTTCTTT. Its protein product is CASSVSLAPNTEAFF. Complete variable domain (other parts from reference TRBV9 and TRBJ1-1): DSGVTQTPKHLITATGQRVTLRCSPRSGDLSVYWYQQSLDQGLQFLIQYYNGEERAKGNILERFSAQQFPDLHSELNLSSLELGDSALYFCASSVSLAPNTEAFFGQGTRLTVV.

This rearrangement joins TRBV7-6 to TRBJ2-7; D gene uncertain. V was cut by 5 bases and J by 1 base, with 12 bases left in between. The germline gives CDR1 SGHVS, CDR2 FNYEAQ. CDR3 size: 14 residues. CDR3 sequence: CASSPRHGSYEQYF. The CDR3 coding sequence is TGTGCCAGCAGCCCCCGACACGGTTCCTACGAGCAGTACTTC.

This clone was seen more than once but under ten times. The genes are TRBV29-1 and TRBJ1-1; 10 nucleotides align to TRBD1. This CDR3 has 14 amino acids. CDR1 is SQVTM and CDR2 is ANQGSEA in the germline V gene. The V gene end was trimmed by 6 bases and the J gene end by 4 bases; junction bases not matched to a gene: 8. For the CDR3, the DNA is TGCAGCGTCAGGGACAGGGGTCGTGGCACTGAAGCTTTCTTT. Protein product: CSVRDRGRGTEAFF.

V and J are TRBV5-8 and TRBJ1-2; D gene uncertain. Germline V lookup: CDR1 SGHTS, CDR2 YDEGEE. V dropped 0 bases and J dropped 2 bases, with 8 bases sitting between them. The CDR3 totals 14 residues. This chain's CDR3 is CASSLGGSNYGYTF. Here the CDR3 DNA reads TGTGCCAGCAGCTTGGGAGGGAGCAACTATGGCTACACCTTC. Using reference TRBV5-8 and TRBJ1-2 for the parts outside the CDR3, the full variable domain is EAGVTQSPTHLIKTRGQQATLRCSPISGHTSVYWYQQALGLGLQFLLWYDEGEERNRGNFPPRFSGRQFPNYSSELNVNALELEDSALYLCASSLGGSNYGYTFGSGTRLTVV.

This rearrangement joins TRBV6-2 or TRBV6-3 to TRBJ2-7; D gene uncertain. Germline V gene data show CDR1 as MNHEY and CDR2 as SVGEGT. The length of the CDR3 is 12 residues. Deletions cut 5 bases from V and 5 bases from J, with 10 bases between. The CDR3 spells CASSPLSDEQYF. In nucleotides, the CDR3 is TGTGCCAGCAGTCCCCTGAGCGACGAGCAGTACTTC.

The V gene is TRBV6-5, the J gene TRBJ1-6; 10 positions match TRBD1. The CDR3 is 14 residues long. J gave up 8 bases and V 10 bases, and 8 bases lay outside the gene matches. Germline values: CDR1 MNHEY, CDR2 SVGAGI. CDR3 amino acids: CATSSDRGHSPLHF. In nucleotides, the CDR3 is TGTGCCACCTCATCCGACAGGGGGCATTCACCCCTCCACTTT.

The chain joins TRBV27 to TRBJ1-1; 7 bases fit TRBD1. J gave up 7 bases and V 5 bases, and 10 bases lay outside the gene matches. CDR1 and CDR2 from the germline V gene are MNHEY and SMNVEV (reference sequence). CDR3 length equals 14 residues. CDR3 region: CASSPRLSGGEAFF. CDR3 coding DNA: TGTGCCAGCAGTCCCCGCTTGTCAGGGGGTGAAGCTTTCTTT.

This chain connects TRBV7-9 to TRBJ2-1, with D tentatively TRBD2 (7 bases). The length of the CDR3 is 16 residues. Between the trimmed V and J ends, which lost 2 bases and 0 bases, there was a span of 11 bases. From germline, CDR1 is SEHNR and CDR2 FQNEAQ (reference sequence). The CDR3 spells CASSLRGGASYNEQFF. The DNA of the CDR3 is TGTGCCAGCAGCTTACGTGGGGGGGCCTCCTACAATGAGCAGTTCTTC. The variable domain in full, completed from reference TRBV7-9 and TRBJ2-1, reads DTGVSQNPRHKITKRGQNVTFRCDPISEHNRLYWYRQTLGQGPEFLTYFQNEAQLEKSRLLSDRFSAERPKGSFSTLEIQRTEQGDSAMYLCASSLRGGASYNEQFFGPGTRLTVL.

This chain uses TRBV6-5 with TRBJ1-1; D ambiguous. Per germline, CDR1 MNHEY and CDR2 SVGAGI. Trimming left V 5 bases short and J 5 bases short, with 15 bases between. CDR3 length equals 14 residues. CDR3: CASSPQFVGTEAFF. The CDR3 bases are TGTGCCAGCAGTCCCCAGTTTGTTGGTACTGAAGCTTTCTTT.